This T cell receptor beta chain was sequenced for a study of blood T cell repertoires in COVID-19. Study overall: The United States, Italy and Spain provided the acute and convalescent COVID-19 samples. Sources were T cells, B-cell-depleted T cells, or PBMCs; the material itself was cDNA or gDNA.

Original methodology: Reference gene primers were amplified, and this amplification served to estimate nucleated cell counts. Clones were sequenced by immunoSEQ multiplex PCR, and TCRdb holds only the in-frame ones, with some missing. V, J and clone size are taken as reported in that table, and D and trimming were inferred from the DNA itself. The repertoire includes 35,000 to 50,000 clones, roughly 85% of them detected once, and less than 4.5% sits in the top ten. CDR1 SGHRS and CDR2 YFSETQ come from the germline V gene. CDR3 length equals 13 residues. Between the trimmed V and J ends, which lost 5 bases and 3 bases, there was a span of 8 bases.

The source is a man between 60 and 75 years old with acute or convalescent COVID-19. The rearrangement uses TRBV5-1 and TRBJ1-4; D may be TRBD1 (5 bases). What was sequenced was peripheral blood. DNA for the CDR3: TGCGCCAGCAGAGGGACTTCTAATGAAAAACTGTTTTTT. Translated, it gives CASRGTSNEKLFF. Using reference TRBV5-1 and TRBJ1-4 for the parts outside the CDR3, the full variable domain is KAGVTQTPRYLIKTRGQQVTLSCSPISGHRSVSWYQQTPGQGLQFLFEYFSETQRNKGNFPGRFSGRQFSNSRSEMNVSTLELGDSALYLCASRGTSNEKLFFGSGTQLSVL.